Below are 21 T cell receptor beta chains sequenced from a single sample in a study of blood T cell repertoires in COVID-19 (dated by TCRdb to 2020 to 2022). Preparation of the library involved the immunoSEQ multiplex PCR assay. TCRdb took this table from immuneACCESS and kept in-frame rearrangements with V and J called. Such tables lack part of the clones; where checked against another copy, unresolved V genes explain under half of the gap, and the rest is unexplained. The sample table contains under 250,000 clones; only one count was recorded for 86% of them. Roughly 1.7% of the sample is taken by the ten largest. The material sequenced was PBMCs or T cells enriched from blood (not recorded which). The receptors were sampled from a man aged 35-49 years who had recovered from COVID-19.

This chain joins TRBV12-5 and TRBJ2-7; the D gene is possibly TRBD2 (5 bases). Germline V CDR1 and CDR2: LGHNT, FRNRAP. CDR3 length equals 13 residues. The V gene lost 6 bases and the J gene lost 2 bases, with 11 bases spanning the gap. The CDR3 region has the DNA TGTGCTAGTGGCGGGGTCAAGCCCTACGAGCAGTACTTC. Residues: CASGGVKPYEQYF. Drawing the rest from reference TRBV12-5 and TRBJ2-7, the complete variable domain is DARVTQTPRHKVTEMGQEVTMRCQPILGHNTVFWYRQTMMQGLELLAYFRNRAPLDDSGMPKDRFSAEMPDATLATLKIQPSEPRDSAVYFCASGGVKPYEQYFGPGTRLTVT.

The chain carries TRBV28 and TRBJ2-7; perhaps TRBD2 as D (6 bases). V gave up 2 bases and J gave up 6 bases, with 14 bases separating them. Looked up from germline, CDR1 is MDHEN and CDR2 is SYDVKM. The CDR3 has 14 residues. CDR3 loop: CASSLAGPPREQYF. CDR3 DNA sequence: TGTGCCAGCAGTTTAGCGGGACCTCCTCGCGAGCAGTACTTC.

The rearrangement uses TRBV29-1 and TRBJ1-1, with TRBD1 matching over 8 bases. CDR1 and CDR2 from the germline V gene are SQVTM and ANQGSEA. This CDR3 region has 13 residues. J lost 5 bases, V lost 4 bases, and 6 bases had no gene match. CDR3 bases: TGCAGCGTTGGAGACAGGGGAGGGACTGAAGCTTTCTTT. Residues: CSVGDRGGTEAFF.

The chain carries TRBV19 and TRBJ2-3; possibly TRBD1 for D (6 bases). This CDR3 has 13 residues. Germline CDR1 is LNHDA and CDR2 is SQIVND (reference sequence). Trimming took off 6 bases at V and 1 base at J, with 8 bases between the two ends. CDR3 bases: TGTGCCAGTAGGCGACAGGGCACAGATACGCAGTATTTT. Its translation: CASRRQGTDTQYF.

V usage is TRBV7-9 and J usage is TRBJ1-2; tentative D call: TRBD1 (6 bases). Germline CDR1 and CDR2: SEHNR and FQNEAQ (reference sequence). The ends were cut back, 8 bases at V and 0 bases at J, with 22 bases in the middle. This CDR3 contains 17 residues. The CDR3 protein is CASRRFGGPRANYGYTF. For the CDR3, the DNA is TGTGCCAGCCGACGGTTTGGGGGCCCTAGGGCTAACTATGGCTACACCTTC.

This clone was observed once. This CDR3 reads CASSYRGSPLHF. In nucleotides, the CDR3 is TGTGCCAGCAGTTACCGGGGTTCACCCCTCCACTTT. The chain has TRBV6-5 and TRBJ1-6; D is ambiguous. The germline gives CDR1 MNHEY, CDR2 SVGAGI. V gave up 2 bases and J gave up 9 bases, with 5 bases separating them. The CDR3 is 12 amino acids.

The chain is built from TRBV30 and TRBJ2-2; 9 nucleotides align to TRBD1. This CDR3 has 15 amino acids. CDR1 is GTSNPN, CDR2 SVGIG, per germline (reference sequence). The ends lost 2 bases at V and 3 bases at J; junction bases unmatched: 4. The chain's CDR3 is CAWSRGTGYTGELFF. As DNA, the CDR3 is TGTGCCTGGAGTCGTGGGACAGGGTACACCGGGGAGCTGTTTTTT.

This chain uses TRBV5-1 with TRBJ1-2, with D perhaps matching TRBD1 (5 bases). V lost 0 bases and J 6 bases, leaving 15 bases between the germline ends. CDR3 length equals 15 residues. Germline V gives CDR1 SGHRS, CDR2 YFSETQ. The CDR3 region is CASSLDVGRVDGYTF. Written as DNA, the CDR3 is TGCGCCAGCAGCTTGGATGTGGGGCGCGTAGATGGCTACACCTTC.

The CDR3 bases are TGCGCCAGCAGCTTGGTTTTCGGGGGACAGGCGAACACCGGGGAGCTGTTTTTT. Encoded protein: CASSLVFGGQANTGELFF. The gene calls are TRBV5-1 and TRBJ2-2, with 8 bases matching TRBD1. This CDR3 comprises 18 residues. Germline trimming cut 0 bases from V and 0 bases from J; bases unmatched to any gene: 7. CDR1 is SGHRS and CDR2 is YFSETQ in the germline V gene. The full variable domain, its missing parts supplied by reference TRBV5-1 and TRBJ2-2, is KAGVTQTPRYLIKTRGQQVTLSCSPISGHRSVSWYQQTPGQGLQFLFEYFSETQRNKGNFPGRFSGRQFSNSRSEMNVSTLELGDSALYLCASSLVFGGQANTGELFFGEGSRLTVL.

In regard to this clone: One junction end does not reproduce the germline sequence, and a read error may be involved. This rearrangement joins TRBV20-1 to TRBJ1-2; weak D call: TRBD1 (6 bases). This CDR3 is built from 11 residues. Germline CDR1 DFQATT, CDR2 SNEGSKA (reference sequence). The CDR3 DNA reads as TGCAGTGCTAGAGGATGGGGGCAGGTGGGCTTC. Protein product: CSARGWGQVGF.

The chain is built from TRBV19 and TRBJ2-7; no firm D call. The CDR3 is 14 amino acids. V was trimmed by 1 base and J by 1 base, leaving 8 bases between them. CDR1 is LNHDA and CDR2 is SQIVND in the germline V gene (reference sequence). CDR3 sequence: CASSIVATSYEQYF. The CDR3 bases are TGTGCCAGTAGTATAGTCGCCACTTCCTACGAGCAGTACTTC.

This chain uses TRBV27 with TRBJ2-1; weak D call: TRBD1 (6 bases). The CDR3 sequence is 14 residues long. Trimming removed 6 bases from V and 5 bases from J, with 14 bases in between. Per the germline V gene, CDR1 is MNHEY and CDR2 is SMNVEV (reference sequence). The CDR3 bases are TGTGCCAGCAGATTACAGACAGGCAACAATGAGCAGTTCTTC. Residues: CASRLQTGNNEQFF.

The J gene is TRBJ2-1, the V gene TRBV30, with TRBD1 identical over 7 bases. Germline-derived CDR1 and CDR2 are GTSNPN and SVGIG (reference sequence). The CDR3 runs 11 residues. With 7 bases clipped from V and 8 bases from J, the junction kept 5 bases outside the gene matches. The CDR3 coding sequence is TGTGCCTTACAGGGGAGCTATGAGCAGTTCTTC. This translates into CALQGSYEQFF.

This rearrangement joins TRBV5-4 to TRBJ2-7; 7 positions agree with TRBD1. Germline loops: CDR1 SGHNT, CDR2 YYREEE (reference sequence). The CDR3 consists of 13 residues. V was clipped by 2 bases and J by 5 bases; unmatched bases: 4. Here the CDR3 reads CASSLQGIDEQYF. The DNA for the CDR3 is TGTGCCAGCAGCTTACAGGGGATCGACGAGCAGTACTTC.

This clone is a singleton in its sample. The rearrangement uses TRBV7-3 and TRBJ2-7; TRBD2 matches 10 bases. CDR1 SGHTA and CDR2 FQGTGA come from the germline V gene. J lost 0 bases, V lost 5 bases, and 7 bases had no gene match. The CDR3 is 16 amino acids. The CDR3 spells CASSLSASGGSYEQYF. The CDR3 nucleotides read TGTGCCAGCAGCCTATCGGCTAGCGGGGGCTCCTACGAGCAGTACTTC.

This chain uses TRBV2 with TRBJ2-7; TRBD1 matches 9 bases. The CDR3 has 13 amino acids. V lost 8 bases and J lost 3; bases outside the gene matches: 5. The germline gives CDR1 SNHLY, CDR2 FYNNEI. CDR3 in amino acids: CASSGQGYYEQYF. The CDR3 coding sequence is TGTGCCAGCTCGGGACAGGGATACTACGAGCAGTACTTC.

The J gene is TRBJ2-7, the V gene TRBV20-1; no clear D. The germline gives CDR1 DFQATT, CDR2 SNEGSKA (reference sequence). V dropped 5 bases and J dropped 9 bases, with 14 bases sitting between them. This CDR3 is 11 amino acids long. CDR3 region: CSAPRMDGQYF. DNA of the CDR3: TGCAGTGCTCCTAGGATGGATGGGCAGTACTTC.

The CDR3 DNA follows: TGTGCCAGCTCACCCGGACAGGGGGCTTACTATGGCTACACCTTC. As protein: CASSPGQGAYYGYTF. The V gene is TRBV18, the J gene TRBJ1-2; 11 bases fit TRBD1. The CDR3 is 15 amino acids. Germline lookup yields CDR1 KGHSH and CDR2 LQKENI. V shed 3 bases and J 3 bases; nucleotides not matched to a gene: 3. The variable domain in full, with the rest retrieved from reference TRBV18 and TRBJ1-2, is NAGVMQNPRHLVRRRGQEARLRCSPMKGHSHVYWYRQLPEEGLKFMVYLQKENIIDESGMPKERFSAEFPKEGPSILRIQQVVRGDSAAYFCASSPGQGAYYGYTFGSGTRLTVV.

The V and J genes are TRBV29-1 and TRBJ1-5, with a tentative D call TRBD1 (5 bases). Deletions cut 4 bases from V and 7 bases from J, with 14 bases between. Germline V CDR1 and CDR2: SQVTM, ANQGSEA. The CDR3 spans 13 residues. In nucleotides, the CDR3 is TGCAGCGTTGTGGTCAGGGTTGGGCAGCCCCAGCATTTT. Its translation is CSVVVRVGQPQHF.

This clone was detected only a few times. V usage is TRBV11-2 and J usage is TRBJ1-6; D remains ambiguous. V lost 1 base and J lost 14, with 6 bases in between. From germline, CDR1 is SGHAT and CDR2 FQNNGV. The CDR3 has 11 amino acids. As DNA, the CDR3 is TGTGCCAGCAGCTTAGCGAGGTCCCTCCACTTT. Translating it yields CASSLARSLHF.

The chain has TRBV18 and TRBJ1-2, with D unclear. The ends were cut back, 2 bases at V and 4 bases at J, with 11 bases in the middle. This CDR3 is built from 14 residues. Germline V lookup: CDR1 KGHSH, CDR2 LQKENI. The DNA for the CDR3 is TGTGCCAGCTCACCAGGGCCAGAACCCTATGGCTACACCTTC. Translating gives CASSPGPEPYGYTF.